The entry that follows covers one T cell receptor beta chain sequence. Sequencing used immunoSEQ multiplex PCR; TCRdb keeps in-frame clones, though not all of them. This table holds fewer than 60,000 clones, roughly 94% found once. V shed 5 bases and J 7 bases; nucleotides not matched to a gene: 4. The CDR3 covers 14 residues. Germline V gives CDR1 MDHEN, CDR2 SYDVKM. The sample originates from a study of control samples from healthy donors and cancer patients. The J gene is TRBJ2-1, the V gene TRBV28; 11 nucleotides align to TRBD2. Sequencing used blood. The source is a man in his thirties or forties in good health. The CDR3 nucleotides read TGTGCCAGCAGTCCGTCTAGCGGGAGGAATGAGCAGTTCTTC. Its translation is CASSPSSGRNEQFF.